Listed here is a single T cell receptor beta chain. Its target is unknown. The source of the sample is a study of blood T cells in healthy people across ages. Study-level points and caveats: Naive T cell percentage strongly correlated with TCR beta diversity.

Next came a second PCR, run for roughly 6 to 11 cycles, which used a sample-barcoded 5' primer along with a J-beta primer mix. The template-switch adaptor was a 5' adaptor with 12 random nucleotides. It tagged each cDNA molecule. TCRdb re-called the 5' RACE reads with MiXCR, one entry per CDR3 protein. The table lists 800,000 to 900,000 distinct CDR3 sequences, around 68% of them singletons, with 25% to 35% in the top ten. Each individual donor underwent a draw of ten milliliters of peripheral blood. Total RNA extracted from each sample amounted to at least 5.5 micrograms. CDR3 length equals 17 residues. Looked up from germline, CDR1 is MNHEY and CDR2 is SVGAGI.

The V call is TRBV6-5, the J call TRBJ2-4, with 8 bases that match TRBD1. With the DNA end fitting TRBJ2-7 better, the J assignment may be wrong. This TCR came from a young man in good health. The source material was blood. The CDR3: CASSYSAPRGQVYEQYF. The CDR3, as DNA: TGTGCCAGCAGTTACTCGGCCCCCAGGGGGCAGGTGTACGAGCAGTACTTC.